The 5 T cell receptor beta chains below were found in one sample sequenced in a study of early T cells in non-severe SARS-CoV-2 infection. TCRdb called the 5' RACE reads again in MiXCR, with one record for every CDR3 protein. The sample carries 35,000 to 50,000 distinct CDR3 sequences, roughly 23% recorded once. The sample was whole blood, taken at baseline. All receptors derive from an adult who was a healthcare worker with PCR-confirmed SARS-CoV-2 infection or an uninfected control (not recorded which).

The chain employs TRBV6-5 and TRBJ2-5; D gene uncertain. This CDR3 is built from 13 residues. Germline CDR1 reads MNHEY; CDR2 reads SVGAGI. The V end was cut by 6 bases, the J end by 0 bases, with 8 bases between. CDR3 DNA: TGTGCCAGCAGGTGGGGAAACCAAGAGACCCAGTACTTC. This translates into CASRWGNQETQYF.

V and J are TRBV7-9 and TRBJ2-5; 7 bases are a match to TRBD1. With V trimmed by 5 bases and J by 1 base, 4 bases remained unmatched. The CDR3 spans 14 residues. Germline V lookup: CDR1 SEHNR, CDR2 FQNEAQ (reference sequence). CDR3 amino acids: CASSPRQGQETQYF. In nucleotides, the CDR3 is TGTGCCAGCAGCCCCCGACAGGGCCAAGAGACCCAGTACTTC.

The table lists this clonotype with a few counts. The gene calls are TRBV7-9 and TRBJ1-5, with D perhaps TRBD1 (5 bases). CDR1 SEHNR and CDR2 FQNEAQ come from the germline V gene (reference sequence). This CDR3 is 14 amino acids long. The ends were cut back, 1 base at V and 3 bases at J, with 7 bases in the middle. The CDR3 here is CASSLGQINQPQHF. The DNA of the CDR3 is TGTGCCAGCAGCTTAGGACAGATCAATCAGCCCCAGCATTTT.

The rearrangement joins TRBV7-2 to TRBJ2-3, with D possibly matching TRBD2 (5 bases). Trimming took off 5 bases at V and 9 bases at J, with 15 bases between the two ends. In germline, CDR1 is SGHTA, CDR2 FQGNSA. The CDR3 covers 13 residues. CDR3 sequence reads: CASSPRTGITQYF. The CDR3 DNA follows: TGTGCCAGCAGCCCCCGGACGGGGATAACGCAGTATTTT.

This sequence joins TRBV29-1 and TRBJ1-1, with TRBD1 as a possible D gene (6 bases). This CDR3 is built from 14 residues. V was shortened by 2 bases and J by 0 bases, with 10 bases between the two germline ends. CDR1 is SQVTM, CDR2 ANQGSEA, per germline. The CDR3 reads CSVERGQMNTEAFF. Written as DNA, the CDR3 is TGCAGCGTTGAACGGGGGCAAATGAACACTGAAGCTTTCTTT. Supplemented by reference TRBV29-1 and TRBJ1-1, the full variable domain reads SAVISQKPSRDICQRGTSLTIQCQVDSQVTMMFWYRQQPGQSLTLIATANQGSEATYESGFVIDKFPISRPNLTFSTLTVSNMSPEDSSIYLCSVERGQMNTEAFFGQGTRLTVV.